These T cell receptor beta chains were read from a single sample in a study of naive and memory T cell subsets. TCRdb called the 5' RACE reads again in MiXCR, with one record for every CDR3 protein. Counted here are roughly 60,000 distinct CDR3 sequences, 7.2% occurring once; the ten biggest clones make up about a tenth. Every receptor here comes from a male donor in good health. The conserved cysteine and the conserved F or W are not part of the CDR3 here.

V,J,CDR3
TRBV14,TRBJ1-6,ASSRDSSYNSPLH
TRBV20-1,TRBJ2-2,SARDGPGVAGELF
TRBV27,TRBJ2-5,ASSSGTPIMRPETQY
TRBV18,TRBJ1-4,ASSPLGDSNEKLF
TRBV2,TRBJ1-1,ASRLTGYITEAF
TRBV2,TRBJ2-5,ASSETESLQETQY
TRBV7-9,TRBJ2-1,ASSESGGFDEQF
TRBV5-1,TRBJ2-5,ASGARMEETQY
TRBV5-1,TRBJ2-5,ASSAGPGQETQY
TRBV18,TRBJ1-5,ASSPLTGNQPQH
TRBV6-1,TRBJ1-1,ASGARGFNTEAF
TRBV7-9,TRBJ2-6,ASSQTSGTGANVLT
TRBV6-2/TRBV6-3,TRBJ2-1,ASSQFLAGNNEQF
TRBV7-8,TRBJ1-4,ASSPGLWTHRNEKLF
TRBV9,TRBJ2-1,ASSSWGRNEQF
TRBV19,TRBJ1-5,ASSRDGFSNQPQH
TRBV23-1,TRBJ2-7,ASSGEGQHEQY
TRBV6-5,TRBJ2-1,ASSPRSQEEQF
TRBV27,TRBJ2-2,ASSLSRNGELF
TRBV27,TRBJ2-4,ASSLIKAKNIQY
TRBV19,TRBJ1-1,ASSQIMNTEAF
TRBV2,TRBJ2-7,ASRAGTGVFYEQY
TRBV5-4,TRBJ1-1,ASSLWRGKAF
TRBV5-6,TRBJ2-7,ASSSSTYEQY
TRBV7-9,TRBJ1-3,ASSSRDSQRNTIY
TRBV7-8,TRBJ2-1,AGRRGTSGGNEQF
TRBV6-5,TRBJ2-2,ASSYADRGWVTGELF
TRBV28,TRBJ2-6,ASRNSSGANVLT
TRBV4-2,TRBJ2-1,ASSQSGRGGGGNEQF
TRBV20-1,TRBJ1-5,SASETGLNQPQH
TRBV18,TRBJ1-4,ASSPPGQGTGELF
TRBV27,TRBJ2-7,ASRPSGSRYEQY
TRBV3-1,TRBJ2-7,ASNPQGSYEQY
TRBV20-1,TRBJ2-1,SAWTSGGKEQF
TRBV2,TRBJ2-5,ASRVALVETQY
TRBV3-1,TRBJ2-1,ASSQGRLAGAPYNEQF
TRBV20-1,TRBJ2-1,SSQRISSYNEQF
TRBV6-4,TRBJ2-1,ASRDGSYNEQF
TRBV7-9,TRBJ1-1,ASLTPVTGGGSTEAF